These 25 T cell receptor beta chains originate from one sample sequenced in a study of cytomegalovirus exposure and HLA in healthy donors. Sequencing used immunoSEQ multiplex PCR; TCRdb keeps in-frame clones, though not all of them. The sample yields fewer than 250,000 clones, over 80% seen once. Source material: PBMCs. Receptors originate from a woman in her twenties or thirties in good health and CMV-seropositive.

The genes are TRBV25-1 and TRBJ1-1; 8 nucleotides match TRBD1. The CDR3 consists of 16 residues. CDR1 is MGHDK, CDR2 SYGVNS, per germline. Germline trimming cut 1 base from V and 2 bases from J; bases unmatched to any gene: 6. In DNA, the CDR3 is TGTGCCAGCAGTGAATTTGACAGGGGTATCAACACTGAAGCTTTCTTT. This translates into CASSEFDRGINTEAFF.

The V call is TRBV5-4, the J call TRBJ1-3; 7 nucleotides line up with TRBD1. CDR1 and CDR2 from the germline V gene are SGHNT and YYREEE (reference sequence). The CDR3 extends over 16 amino acids. The V gene end was trimmed by 4 bases and the J gene end by 0 bases; junction bases not matched to a gene: 7. The CDR3 DNA sequence: TGTGCCAGCAGCCGGGACAGACCAGGCTCTGGAAACACCATATATTTT. Encoded protein: CASSRDRPGSGNTIYF.

The chain uses TRBV11-2 and TRBJ2-7; 16 bases match TRBD2. The CDR3 consists of 16 residues. From germline, CDR1 is SGHAT and CDR2 FQNNGV. The V segment lost 5 bases and the J segment 6 bases; nucleotides outside the gene matches: 7. CDR3 amino acids: CASSQGTSGRVREQYF. The CDR3 nucleotides are TGTGCCAGCAGCCAAGGGACTAGCGGGAGGGTTCGCGAGCAGTACTTC. Full variable domain (outside the CDR3, taken from reference TRBV11-2 and TRBJ2-7): EAGVAQSPRYKIIEKRQSVAFWCNPISGHATLYWYQQILGQGPKLLIQFQNNGVVDDSQLPKDRFSAERLKGVDSTLKIQPAKLEDSAVYLCASSQGTSGRVREQYFGPGTRLTVT.

The rearrangement links TRBV30 to TRBJ1-2, with D perhaps matching TRBD1 (5 bases). V gave up 0 bases and J gave up 7 bases, with 9 bases separating them. CDR1 and CDR2 (germline): GTSNPN, SVGIG (reference sequence). This CDR3 is built from 12 residues. The CDR3 region has the DNA TGTGCCTGGAGTGTACAGGAGCTTGGCTACACCTTC. This gives the protein CAWSVQELGYTF.

V usage is TRBV7-2 and J usage is TRBJ2-5, with D unclear. Per the germline V gene, CDR1 is SGHTA and CDR2 is FQGNSA. The CDR3 is 15 residues long. V lost 5 bases, J lost 1 base, and 14 bases lay in between. The CDR3: CASSRSLGPQETQYF. CDR3 DNA: TGTGCCAGCAGCCGTAGCCTCGGGCCCCAAGAGACCCAGTACTTC.

J is TRBJ1-1 and V is TRBV10-1; TRBD1 aligns across 8 bases. In germline, CDR1 is WNHNN, CDR2 SYGVQD (reference sequence). V lost 3 bases and J lost 4; bases outside the gene matches: 7. The CDR3 length is 15 residues. In DNA, the CDR3 is TGCGCCAGCAGTGAAGGACGTGGACAGGGCACTGAAGCTTTCTTT. This gives the protein CASSEGRGQGTEAFF.

V gene TRBV30 combines with J gene TRBJ2-4; D not resolved. Between the trimmed V and J ends, which lost 2 bases and 7 bases, there was a span of 15 bases. This CDR3 has 14 residues. The germline gives CDR1 GTSNPN, CDR2 SVGIG (reference sequence). The CDR3 region is CAWSPGWLANIQYF. The CDR3 DNA reads as TGTGCCTGGAGTCCTGGGTGGCTCGCTAACATTCAGTACTTC.

The J gene is TRBJ2-7, the V gene TRBV5-1; tentatively, D is TRBD2 (5 bases). The CDR3 totals 11 residues. The germline V gene encodes CDR1 SGHRS and CDR2 YFSETQ. V lost 1 base and J lost 6, with 5 bases in between. The CDR3 region is CASSLRGEQYF. As DNA, the CDR3 is TGCGCCAGCAGCTTGCGGGGCGAGCAGTACTTC. The full variable domain, its missing parts supplied by reference TRBV5-1 and TRBJ2-7, is KAGVTQTPRYLIKTRGQQVTLSCSPISGHRSVSWYQQTPGQGLQFLFEYFSETQRNKGNFPGRFSGRQFSNSRSEMNVSTLELGDSALYLCASSLRGEQYFGPGTRLTVT.

This clone turned up a few times. The rearrangement links TRBV6-1 to TRBJ1-1; 7 bases are shared with TRBD1. The germline gives CDR1 MNHNS, CDR2 SASEGT. V was pared by 7 bases and J by 3 bases, with 8 bases of the junction left unmatched. The CDR3 length is 14 residues. CDR3 sequence reads: CASNAGGRDTEAFF. The CDR3 DNA reads TGTGCCAGCAACGCAGGGGGGCGGGACACTGAAGCTTTCTTT.

The rearrangement joins TRBV29-1 to TRBJ2-5; D may match TRBD1 or TRBD2 (6 bases each). V lost 4 bases and J lost 5, with 14 bases in between. The germline V gene encodes CDR1 SQVTM and CDR2 ANQGSEA. The CDR3 has 13 residues. DNA for the CDR3: TGCAGCGTTGGAGAATGGGGGGCTGAGACCCAGTACTTC. The encoded protein is CSVGEWGAETQYF.

The chain carries TRBV30 and TRBJ1-4; 7 bases are a match to TRBD1. The V segment lost 4 bases and the J segment 8 bases; nucleotides outside the gene matches: 10. Germline values: CDR1 GTSNPN, CDR2 SVGIG (reference sequence). The CDR3 contains 14 residues. As DNA, the CDR3 is TGTGCCTGGAACAGGGGTGGGCCTGGGGAAAAACTGTTTTTT. Its protein is CAWNRGGPGEKLFF.

V and J are TRBV7-9 and TRBJ2-3, with D possibly TRBD1 on 5 matching bases. This CDR3 is built from 13 residues. V dropped 1 base and J dropped 6 bases, with 8 bases sitting between them. Germline CDR1 reads SEHNR; CDR2 reads FQNEAQ (reference sequence). The chain's CDR3 is CASSLDPGDTQYF. DNA of the CDR3: TGTGCCAGCAGCTTAGATCCAGGGGATACGCAGTATTTT.

The chain joins TRBV7-2 to TRBJ2-6; D perhaps matches TRBD2 (6 bases). Deletions cut 5 bases from V and 4 bases from J, with 9 bases between. This CDR3 contains 14 residues. Germline V gene sequence: CDR1 SGHTA, CDR2 FQGNSA. For the CDR3, the DNA is TGTGCCAGCAGCCCGGGGGTCGGGGCCAACGTCCTGACTTTC. Translating it yields CASSPGVGANVLTF.

V usage is TRBV27 and J usage is TRBJ1-1; no clear D. With 6 bases removed from V and 1 base from J, the gap between germline ends came to 15 bases. Germline V gene lookup returns CDR1 MNHEY and CDR2 SMNVEV (reference sequence). This CDR3 region has 15 residues. The CDR3 spells CASSPRGFGNTEAFF. In nucleotides, the CDR3 is TGTGCCAGCAGCCCCCGGGGTTTTGGGAACACTGAAGCTTTCTTT.

V and J are TRBV4-2 and TRBJ2-6; possibly TRBD1 for D (5 bases). The CDR3 contains 15 residues. Germline lookup yields CDR1 LGHNA and CDR2 YNFKEQ. Trimming shortened V by 1 base and J by 1 base, and 5 bases separated the two germline ends. CDR3 residues: CASSQGTSGANVLTF. In DNA, the CDR3 is TGTGCCAGCAGCCAAGGGACATCTGGGGCCAACGTCCTGACTTTC.

The CDR3 DNA reads TGTGCCAGCAGCCCCCAAGAGAGCTCCTACGAGCAGTACTTC. Translated: CASSPQESSYEQYF. J is TRBJ2-7 and V is TRBV9; D gene uncertain. This CDR3 contains 14 residues. Trimming took off 4 bases at V and 0 bases at J, with 11 bases between the two ends. The V gene's germline CDR1 is SGDLS and CDR2 YYNGEE.

The genes are TRBV4-1 and TRBJ1-2, with 12 bases matching TRBD1. Germline assignment: CDR1 MGHRA and CDR2 YSYEKL. The CDR3 extends over 15 amino acids. With 4 bases clipped from V and 4 bases from J, the junction kept 4 bases outside the gene matches. The CDR3 loop is CASSPGTGGFYGYTF. DNA for the CDR3: TGCGCCAGCAGCCCCGGGACAGGGGGCTTCTATGGCTACACCTTC.

The CDR3 sequence: CASSLLGGGRMGYGYTF. CDR3 coding DNA: TGTGCCAGCAGTTTATTGGGGGGAGGCAGAATGGGGTATGGCTACACCTTC. The chain carries TRBV27 and TRBJ1-2, with D possibly being TRBD1 (5 bases). The CDR3 spans 17 residues. Trimming pared 1 base from V and 5 bases from J, leaving 20 bases between. Germline CDR1 is MNHEY and CDR2 is SMNVEV (reference sequence).

V gene TRBV20-1 combines with J gene TRBJ1-2; no firm D call. V was cut by 8 bases and J by 7 bases, with 8 bases left in between. The germline V gene has CDR1 DFQATT and CDR2 SNEGSKA (reference sequence). CDR3 length equals 9 residues. The DNA of the CDR3 is TGCAGTTTAGGGTTTGGCTACACCTTC. This gives the protein CSLGFGYTF.

V and J are TRBV27 and TRBJ2-7, with TRBD1 identical over 8 bases. Germline-derived CDR1 and CDR2 are MNHEY and SMNVEV (reference sequence). The CDR3 contains 14 residues. Trimming cost V 6 bases and J 6 bases; bases outside gene matches: 10. CDR3 loop: CASSDLTGVSEQYF. The DNA for the CDR3 is TGTGCCAGCAGCGACCTGACAGGGGTTAGCGAGCAGTACTTC.

The count of this clone is one. V is TRBV20-1 and J is TRBJ1-5; D unclear. Germline lookup yields CDR1 DFQATT and CDR2 SNEGSKA (reference sequence). The germline V and J ends were trimmed by 4 bases and 5 bases, with 0 bases remaining between them. The CDR3 runs 9 residues. CDR3 protein: CSANQPQHF. The DNA of the CDR3 is TGCAGTGCTAATCAGCCCCAGCATTTT.

V gene TRBV7-2 combines with J gene TRBJ2-7; D gene uncertain. Between the trimmed V and J ends, which lost 0 bases and 2 bases, there was a span of 14 bases. Germline CDR1 is SGHTA and CDR2 is FQGNSA. The CDR3 runs to 16 residues. The CDR3 DNA is TGTGCCAGCAGCTTAGCTGCGGTGGGTTACACCTACGAGCAGTACTTC. Its protein product is CASSLAAVGYTYEQYF.

The chain combines TRBV2 with TRBJ2-1; tentatively, D is TRBD2 (6 bases). With 7 bases removed from V and 4 bases from J, the gap between germline ends came to 17 bases. This CDR3 is 15 amino acids long. Germline V lookup: CDR1 SNHLY, CDR2 FYNNEI. The CDR3 region is CASIPQGGAYNEQFF. CDR3 bases: TGTGCCAGCATTCCGCAAGGCGGGGCGTACAATGAGCAGTTCTTC.

This chain joins TRBV13 and TRBJ2-3; 9 bases line up with TRBD2. This CDR3 is 15 amino acids long. V lost 3 bases to trimming and J lost 3 bases; unmatched junction nucleotides: 4. The V gene's germline CDR1 is PRHDT and CDR2 FYEKMQ (reference sequence). CDR3 residues: CASSFRREGTDTQYF. The CDR3 DNA follows: TGTGCCAGCAGCTTTAGGCGGGAGGGAACAGATACGCAGTATTTT.

The J gene is TRBJ2-2, the V gene TRBV9; 12 bases map to TRBD2. After removal of 3 bases from V and 2 bases from J, the junction contained 8 bases not matched to a gene. The CDR3 contains 18 residues. The germline CDR1 and CDR2 sequences are SGDLS and YYNGEE. The CDR3 DNA is TGTGCCAGCAGCGATCGTCTAGCGGGAGGGTTTAACACCGGGGAGCTGTTTTTT. Translating gives CASSDRLAGGFNTGELFF.